These T cell receptor beta chains were read from a single sample in a study of T cell responses to AZD1222 COVID-19 vaccine. Generated by immunoSEQ multiplex PCR, the TCRdb table keeps only in-frame clones and is missing some. This sample has fewer than 200,000 clones, with around nine tenths found just once. The sequences come from peripheral blood, collected 28 days after the second AZD1222 dose. All receptors derive from an adult who received the AZD1222 COVID-19 vaccine. The CDR3 runs from the conserved cysteine through the conserved F or W. The order of the fields is CDR3 length, V gene, J gene, CDR3 protein.

cdr3_length: 14; v_call: TRBV30; j_call: TRBJ1-2; cdr3_aa: CAWSHQGQGGGYTF
cdr3_length: 13; v_call: TRBV7-2; j_call: TRBJ2-2; cdr3_aa: CASSLGRTGELFF
cdr3_length: 15; v_call: TRBV4-3; j_call: TRBJ2-6; cdr3_aa: CASSKQLSGANVLTF
cdr3_length: 14; v_call: TRBV2; j_call: TRBJ2-3; cdr3_aa: CASSKDRAPDTQYF
cdr3_length: 15; v_call: TRBV6-5; j_call: TRBJ1-6; cdr3_aa: CASSFDSSYNSPLHF
cdr3_length: 16; v_call: TRBV6-1; j_call: TRBJ1-3; cdr3_aa: CASSDLAPGSGNTIYF
cdr3_length: 14; v_call: TRBV6-5; j_call: TRBJ1-1; cdr3_aa: CASRPQGGTTEAFF
cdr3_length: 11; v_call: TRBV5-1; j_call: TRBJ2-5; cdr3_aa: CASSQTETQYF
cdr3_length: 16; v_call: TRBV7-2; j_call: TRBJ2-3; cdr3_aa: CASSLDGGGSTDTQYF
cdr3_length: 15; v_call: TRBV30; j_call: TRBJ1-2; cdr3_aa: CAWSVQLSSGSGYTF
cdr3_length: 13; v_call: TRBV10-1; j_call: TRBJ2-1; cdr3_aa: CASSWTGKDEQFF
cdr3_length: 13; v_call: TRBV6-4; j_call: TRBJ2-3; cdr3_aa: CASSEDGTDTQYF
cdr3_length: 13; v_call: TRBV5-1; j_call: TRBJ1-2; cdr3_aa: CASSLEAGGGYTF
cdr3_length: 15; v_call: TRBV5-4; j_call: TRBJ2-1; cdr3_aa: CASSSGRGGSREQFF
cdr3_length: 16; v_call: TRBV7-2; j_call: TRBJ2-7; cdr3_aa: CASRGLAGGPSYEQYF
cdr3_length: 15; v_call: TRBV28; j_call: TRBJ1-5; cdr3_aa: CASSLQKKGNQPQHF
cdr3_length: 14; v_call: TRBV19; j_call: TRBJ2-2; cdr3_aa: CASSPQRGTGELFF
cdr3_length: 12; v_call: TRBV28; j_call: TRBJ1-4; cdr3_aa: CASSGGNEKLFF
cdr3_length: 14; v_call: TRBV4-3; j_call: TRBJ2-2; cdr3_aa: CASSQDGSAGELFF
cdr3_length: 16; v_call: TRBV9; j_call: TRBJ2-2; cdr3_aa: CASSVAGHGGTGELFF
cdr3_length: 12; v_call: TRBV3-1/TRBV3-2; j_call: TRBJ2-3; cdr3_aa: CASSPGPDTQYF
cdr3_length: 15; v_call: TRBV10-3; j_call: TRBJ2-5; cdr3_aa: CAISGSRQGRETQYF
cdr3_length: 16; v_call: TRBV5-1; j_call: TRBJ1-2; cdr3_aa: CASSLHSPVSHYGYTF
cdr3_length: 17; v_call: TRBV5-5; j_call: TRBJ2-7; cdr3_aa: CASSGTGLTQGSYEQYF
cdr3_length: 15; v_call: TRBV5-1; j_call: TRBJ2-6; cdr3_aa: CASSHRTSGANVLTF
cdr3_length: 14; v_call: TRBV28; j_call: TRBJ1-1; cdr3_aa: CASSSPPVNTEAFF
cdr3_length: 15; v_call: TRBV7-8; j_call: TRBJ1-1; cdr3_aa: CASSLVGVKNTEAFF
cdr3_length: 14; v_call: TRBV11-2; j_call: TRBJ2-7; cdr3_aa: CASSLRRGASEQYF
cdr3_length: 15; v_call: TRBV5-1; j_call: TRBJ2-7; cdr3_aa: CASSLGTGSFYEQYF
cdr3_length: 15; v_call: TRBV11-3; j_call: TRBJ2-2; cdr3_aa: CASSPGTSLTGELFF
cdr3_length: 14; v_call: TRBV20-1; j_call: TRBJ1-4; cdr3_aa: CSASAGQINEKLFF
cdr3_length: 15; v_call: TRBV25-1; j_call: TRBJ2-7; cdr3_aa: CASSDTGRRSYEQYF
cdr3_length: 14; v_call: TRBV27; j_call: TRBJ2-5; cdr3_aa: CASSPGTGTETQYF
cdr3_length: 17; v_call: TRBV4-3; j_call: TRBJ1-2; cdr3_aa: CASSRGTGEGLTYGYTF
cdr3_length: 14; v_call: TRBV7-8; j_call: TRBJ1-2; cdr3_aa: CASSGWGEYYGYTF
cdr3_length: 16; v_call: TRBV7-3; j_call: TRBJ2-2; cdr3_aa: CASSLNVAGNTGELFF
cdr3_length: 15; v_call: TRBV4-2; j_call: TRBJ1-1; cdr3_aa: CASSQVEGQAPEAFF
cdr3_length: 15; v_call: TRBV11-1; j_call: TRBJ2-7; cdr3_aa: CASSLDGGIAYEQYF